The 16 T cell receptor beta chains in this list originate from one sample, sequenced in a study of T-cell memory formation after mild COVID-19. Via MiXCR, TCRdb re-called the 5' RACE reads, giving one row per CDR3 protein. The table has 350,000 to 500,000 distinct CDR3 sequences, around 19% seen once. Sample: PBMCs or a T cell subset sorted from them (not recorded which). The receptor source for this set is an adult woman who had mild COVID-19 (a few samples of this study predate the infection). Cell type and time point are not known.

This clonotype was detected only a few times. The J gene is TRBJ1-3, the V gene TRBV10-3; D is unclear. The CDR3 extends over 16 amino acids. Germline V gene lookup returns CDR1 ENHRY and CDR2 SYGVKD. V was trimmed by 0 bases and J by 0 bases, leaving 9 bases between them. CDR3 loop: CAISESLGVSGNTIYF. CDR3 coding DNA: TGTGCCATCAGTGAGTCACTTGGGGTCTCTGGAAACACCATATATTTT.

The V and J genes are TRBV6-2 or TRBV6-3 and TRBJ2-1; D possibly corresponds to TRBD1 (5 bases). In germline, CDR1 is MNHEY, CDR2 SVGEGT. Trimming stripped 8 bases from V and 1 base from J, with 6 bases between. The CDR3 covers 12 residues. In nucleotides, the CDR3 is TGTGCCAGCGACAGTTCCTACAATGAGCAGTTCTTC. The encoded protein is CASDSSYNEQFF.

This chain uses TRBV7-9 with TRBJ2-3; TRBD2 matches at 13 bases. CDR3 length equals 15 residues. The germline CDR1 and CDR2 sequences are SEHNR and FQNEAQ (reference sequence). The junction had 8 bases not matched to a gene; V was cut back by 4 bases and J by 10 bases. This chain's CDR3 is CASSSKLAGGPPQYF. As DNA, the CDR3 is TGTGCCAGCAGCTCGAAACTAGCGGGAGGGCCCCCGCAGTATTTT.

The gene calls are TRBV24-1 and TRBJ2-7; D call uncertain. Germline V gene data show CDR1 as KGHDR and CDR2 as SFDVKD. V was clipped by 3 bases and J by 3 bases, with 5 bases between them. CDR3 length: 12 residues. CDR3 bases: TGTGCCACCAGTGATCGCAGCTACGAGCAGTACTTC. As protein: CATSDRSYEQYF.

This clonotype was recorded a few times. The chain joins TRBV5-1 to TRBJ2-3; the D is unclear. Trimming removed 2 bases at V and 7 bases at J, with 17 bases between. Germline V gene sequence: CDR1 SGHRS, CDR2 YFSETQ. The CDR3 consists of 15 residues. This CDR3 reads CASSLSKSSPNTQYF. The CDR3 bases are TGCGCCAGCAGCTTATCTAAATCTTCTCCGAATACGCAGTATTTT.

This clonotype was recorded a few times. The chain links TRBV19 to TRBJ1-2; a weak D match, TRBD1 (5 bases). The CDR3 runs to 12 residues. CDR1 is LNHDA, CDR2 SQIVND, per germline (reference sequence). The V gene lost 7 bases and the J gene lost 6 bases, with 12 bases spanning the gap. The CDR3 DNA sequence: TGTGCCAGTAATGTGGGACGGGATGGCTACACCTTC. This codes for CASNVGRDGYTF.

This clonotype has just a few counts. The V call is TRBV12-3 or TRBV12-4, the J call TRBJ1-1; D ambiguous. V was shortened by 3 bases and J by 4 bases, with 9 bases between the two germline ends. The CDR3 sequence is 13 residues long. The CDR3 region has the DNA TGTGCCAGCAGTTTTGGCGGGTTCACTGAAGCTTTCTTT. Its translation: CASSFGGFTEAFF.

This clonotype showed up just a few times. V and J are TRBV4-1 and TRBJ1-2, with TRBD1 as a possible D gene (5 bases). The germline V and J ends were trimmed by 0 bases and 4 bases, with 9 bases remaining between them. This CDR3 comprises 14 residues. Germline CDR1 reads MGHRA; CDR2 reads YSYEKL. As DNA, the CDR3 is TGCGCCAGCAGCCAAGATGGGACGGTCTATGGCTACACCTTC. Its protein product is CASSQDGTVYGYTF.

This clonotype occurred a few times. The chain employs TRBV7-3 and TRBJ2-3; 9 bases are shared with TRBD2. The CDR3 is 18 amino acids. Germline V gene lookup returns CDR1 SGHTA and CDR2 FQGTGA. V dropped 8 bases and J dropped 1; count of bases not matched to a gene: 16. The CDR3 spells CASGSGTSSLLGTDTQYF. Here the CDR3 DNA reads TGTGCCAGCGGGTCCGGGACTAGCAGTTTGTTGGGCACAGATACGCAGTATTTT.

This clonotype was detected ten times or more. The chain uses TRBV20-1 and TRBJ2-1, with D hard to call. The CDR3 has 15 residues. The V and J ends lost 0 bases and 3 bases respectively, with 12 bases between them. Germline V gives CDR1 DFQATT, CDR2 SNEGSKA (reference sequence). The CDR3 here is CSARDFGGYYNEQFF. CDR3 in DNA: TGCAGTGCTAGAGATTTTGGTGGGTACTACAATGAGCAGTTCTTC.

This clonotype was picked up a small number of times. V and J are TRBV12-2 and TRBJ1-1. TRBV12-2 is a pseudogene segment. The CDR3 loop spans 14 amino acids. The CDR3 sequence: CASRLPLGRSEAFF. In DNA, the CDR3 is TGTGCAAGTCGCTTACCATTAGGACGTTCCGAGGCTTTCTTT.

The V call is TRBV5-8, the J call TRBJ2-2, with TRBD1 matching 8 bases. This CDR3 region has 15 residues. Germline CDR1 reads SGHTS; CDR2 reads YDEGEE. The V segment lost 3 bases and the J segment 7 bases; nucleotides outside the gene matches: 8. CDR3 region: CASSWGQVFGGELFF. In DNA form, the CDR3 reads TGTGCCAGCAGCTGGGGACAGGTCTTTGGCGGGGAGCTGTTTTTT.

The chain has TRBV29-1 and TRBJ2-1; perhaps TRBD1 as D (6 bases). This CDR3 has 14 residues. Per germline, CDR1 SQVTM and CDR2 ANQGSEA. V shed 4 bases and J shed 0 bases, with 10 bases lying between them. CDR3 region: CSVAQGFSYNEQFF. The CDR3 nucleotides are TGCAGCGTTGCCCAGGGGTTCTCCTACAATGAGCAGTTCTTC.

This clonotype turned up a few times. The CDR3 loop is CASSPRTSGDTQYF. The CDR3 DNA follows: TGTGCCAGCAGCCCCAGGACTAGCGGGGATACGCAGTATTTT. The rearrangement uses TRBV7-9 and TRBJ2-3, with 11 bases fitting TRBD2. This CDR3 is 14 amino acids long. Germline V gene lookup returns CDR1 SEHNR and CDR2 FQNEAQ (reference sequence). With V trimmed by 5 bases and J by 6 bases, 4 bases remained unmatched.

V gene TRBV12-3 or TRBV12-4 combines with J gene TRBJ2-7, with a possible D match to TRBD2 (5 bases). V was cut by 5 bases and J by 6 bases, with 14 bases left in between. This CDR3 contains 13 residues. As DNA, the CDR3 is TGTGCCAGCAGTCATCTCGGTCGGGGCGAGCAGTACTTC. It encodes CASSHLGRGEQYF.

This clonotype came up a few times. The gene calls are TRBV5-1 and TRBJ2-7, with TRBD2 matching 9 bases. V trimming: 3 bases; J trimming: 1 base; junction bases outside the gene matches: 2. CDR3 length equals 14 residues. CDR1 is SGHRS, CDR2 YFSETQ, per germline. CDR3 nucleotides: TGCGCCAGCAGCTCGGGACTAGCATCCTACGAGCAGTACTTC. Amino acid sequence: CASSSGLASYEQYF.